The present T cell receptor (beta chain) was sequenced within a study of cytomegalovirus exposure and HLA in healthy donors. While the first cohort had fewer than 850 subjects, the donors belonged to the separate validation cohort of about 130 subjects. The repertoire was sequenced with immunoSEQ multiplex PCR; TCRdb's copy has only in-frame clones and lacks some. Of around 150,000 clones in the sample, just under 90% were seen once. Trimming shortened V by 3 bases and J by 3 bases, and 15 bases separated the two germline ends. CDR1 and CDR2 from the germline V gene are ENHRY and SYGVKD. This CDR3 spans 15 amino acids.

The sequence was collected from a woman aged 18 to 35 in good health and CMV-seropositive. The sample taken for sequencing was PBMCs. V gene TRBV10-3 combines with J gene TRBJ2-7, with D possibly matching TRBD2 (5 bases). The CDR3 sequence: CAISDSRTANYEQYF. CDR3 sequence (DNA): TGTGCCATCAGTGATTCACGGACTGCCAACTACGAGCAGTACTTC.